This T cell receptor (beta chain) was captured in a study of cytomegalovirus exposure and HLA in healthy donors. When sampled, the donors appeared nominally healthy, though they likely had unrecorded immune exposures. V was pared by 5 bases and J by 5 bases, with 9 bases of the junction left unmatched. This CDR3 spans 15 amino acids. Looked up from germline, CDR1 is SGHNT and CDR2 is YYREEE (reference sequence). The PCR ran on 60 Vbeta and 13 Jbeta primers. Using immunoSEQ multiplex PCR, the repertoire was profiled, and TCRdb retains in-frame clones only, with some absent. The profile shows around 150,000 clones, approximately 83% of them singletons.

The TCR comes from a man between 18 and 35 years old in good health and CMV-seropositive. Material: PBMCs. The chain joins TRBV5-4 to TRBJ2-3; 9 positions match TRBD2. The CDR3 DNA reads TGTGCCAGCAGACCTGGGACTAGCCAGGGAGATACGCAGTATTTT. Protein product: CASRPGTSQGDTQYF.